This is a list of T cell receptor beta chains from one sample in a study of blood T cell repertoires in COVID-19. Sequenced by immunoSEQ multiplex PCR; TCRdb stores in-frame clones only, minus some. Found here are 130,000 to 150,000 clones, roughly 88% of them singletons; the top ten hold more than 1%. Sequenced input: PBMCs or T cells enriched from blood (not recorded which). The receptors derive from a woman younger than 45 with acute COVID-19. The CDR3 runs from the conserved cysteine through the conserved F or W. The order of the fields is clone size, J gene, D gene, V gene, CDR3 protein, CDR3 DNA. D genes are given only for firm matches. Size values are once, few and many counts, or a class for expanded clones, and some rows have none.

clone_size: once
j_call: TRBJ1-5
d_call: NA
v_call: TRBV7-9
cdr3_aa: CASSLGFESGGNQPQHF
cdr3_nt: TGTGCCAGCAGCTTAGGGTTTGAATCGGGGGGAAATCAGCCCCAGCATTTT

clone_size: NA
j_call: TRBJ2-7
d_call: TRBD1
v_call: TRBV7-6
cdr3_aa: CASSPGAGTVSYEQYF
cdr3_nt: TGTGCCAGCAGCCCAGGGGCAGGGACAGTCTCCTACGAGCAGTACTTC

clone_size: NA
j_call: TRBJ2-3
d_call: NA
v_call: TRBV7-3
cdr3_aa: CASSLDGADTQYF
cdr3_nt: TGTGCCAGCAGCTTAGACGGGGCAGATACGCAGTATTTT

clone_size: NA
j_call: TRBJ2-2
d_call: TRBD2
v_call: TRBV10-3
cdr3_aa: CAISDWLAGALTGELFF
cdr3_nt: TGTGCCATCAGTGATTGGCTAGCGGGAGCTCTAACCGGGGAGCTGTTTTTT

clone_size: NA
j_call: TRBJ2-1
d_call: NA
v_call: TRBV19
cdr3_aa: CASSKSRDSFTEQFF
cdr3_nt: TGTGCCAGTAGTAAATCCAGGGATTCTTTTACCGAGCAGTTCTTC

clone_size: once
j_call: TRBJ2-7
d_call: TRBD2
v_call: TRBV3-1/TRBV3-2
cdr3_aa: CASSRGGGEQYF
cdr3_nt: TGTGCCAGCAGTCGAGGCGGGGGCGAGCAGTACTTC

clone_size: NA
j_call: TRBJ2-1
d_call: NA
v_call: TRBV5-1
cdr3_aa: CASSLGSMGGEQFF
cdr3_nt: TGCGCCAGCAGCTTGGGGAGCATGGGTGGTGAGCAGTTCTTC

clone_size: NA
j_call: TRBJ2-1
d_call: TRBD2
v_call: TRBV6-5
cdr3_aa: CASSSWTSVGNEQFF
cdr3_nt: TGTGCCAGCAGTTCTTGGACTAGCGTCGGCAATGAGCAGTTCTTC

clone_size: NA
j_call: TRBJ1-2
d_call: TRBD1
v_call: TRBV19
cdr3_aa: CAATGGYGYTF
cdr3_nt: TGTGCCGCTACAGGGGGCTATGGCTACACCTTC

clone_size: few
j_call: TRBJ1-1
d_call: TRBD1
v_call: TRBV6-5
cdr3_aa: CASRETGQGTEAFF
cdr3_nt: TGTGCCAGCAGGGAGACAGGGCAGGGAACTGAAGCTTTCTTT

clone_size: NA
j_call: TRBJ2-2
d_call: TRBD1
v_call: TRBV2
cdr3_aa: CAGRTGAVGELFF
cdr3_nt: TGTGCCGGCAGAACAGGGGCGGTCGGGGAGCTGTTTTTT

clone_size: NA
j_call: TRBJ1-2
d_call: NA
v_call: TRBV7-2
cdr3_aa: CASSLGGGPNYGYTF
cdr3_nt: TGTGCCAGCAGCTTAGGGGGAGGGCCTAACTATGGCTACACCTTC

clone_size: NA
j_call: TRBJ2-1
d_call: TRBD1
v_call: TRBV4-2
cdr3_aa: CASSQAGQGVYNEQFF
cdr3_nt: TGTGCCAGCAGCCAAGCGGGACAGGGGGTCTACAATGAGCAGTTCTTC

clone_size: NA
j_call: TRBJ1-4
d_call: NA
v_call: TRBV23-1
cdr3_aa: CASSQIRVEFRSSGEKLFF
cdr3_nt: TGCGCCAGCAGTCAAATTCGGGTTGAGTTTCGCTCGTCAGGGGAAAAACTGTTTTTT

clone_size: NA
j_call: TRBJ2-7
d_call: NA
v_call: TRBV5-4
cdr3_aa: CASSVYGTTYEQYF
cdr3_nt: TGTGCCAGCAGCGTTTACGGGACAACTTACGAGCAGTACTTC